The clone carrying this T cell receptor beta chain was recorded a few times. The entry originates in a study of blood T cell repertoires in COVID-19. Across the whole study: Material from acute and convalescent COVID-19 was sourced from the United States, Italy and Spain. The analysed material was cDNA or gDNA that came from T cells, B-cell-depleted T cells, or PBMCs.

Original processing notes: Amplified reference gene primers provided the basis for estimating nucleated cell counts. Clones were sequenced by immunoSEQ multiplex PCR, and TCRdb holds only the in-frame ones, with some missing. Clone size and the V and J calls come from that table; the DNA yielded D and trimming. The sample records 250,000 to 300,000 clones, around 89% being singletons. CDR1 is MNHEY, CDR2 SVGAGI, per germline. Trimming at V came to 4 bases and at J to 2 bases, leaving 5 bases not matched to a gene. This CDR3 is 14 amino acids long. The source is a man aged 40-49 years with acute or convalescent COVID-19. V and J are TRBV6-5 and TRBJ2-7; the match to TRBD2 covers 7 bases. Sequencing used peripheral blood. CDR3 DNA: TGTGCCAGCAGTTTTCTGGGGGGGACCTACGAGCAGTACTTC. Translating gives CASSFLGGTYEQYF.